The 8 T cell receptor beta chains below come from one sample, sequenced in a study of T cells in Graves' hyperthyroidism and ophthalmopathy. Amplified TCR beta CDR3 regions came from RNA transcripts. The HTBI primer set drove a first-round RT-PCR of the TCR CDR3. TCRdb independently ran MiXCR on the multiplex PCR reads; one entry per CDR3 protein. In the table there are hundreds of thousands of distinct CDR3 sequences, 13% to 15% of which are singletons. Source material: blood. These receptor sequences come from a woman aged 45-65 years with Graves' ophthalmopathy.

This clonotype was found many times. The chain recombines TRBV6-2 or TRBV6-3 with TRBJ1-5, with 9 bases aligning to TRBD1. The germline CDR1 and CDR2 sequences are MNHEY and SVGEGT. Trimming removed 4 bases from V and 4 bases from J; junction bases left unmatched: 2. This CDR3 region has 14 residues. The CDR3 is CASSWTGANQPQHF. As DNA, the CDR3 is TGTGCCAGCAGTTGGACAGGGGCGAATCAGCCCCAGCATTTT.

The chain uses TRBV6-1 and TRBJ2-6; D gene unclear. Germline V gene lookup returns CDR1 MNHNS and CDR2 SASEGT. The CDR3 has 14 amino acids. The germline V and J ends were trimmed by 6 bases and 0 bases, with 6 bases remaining between them. The CDR3 nucleotides read TGTGCCAGCAGAAGGCCCTCTGGGGCCAACGTCCTGACTTTC. Amino acid sequence: CASRRPSGANVLTF.

This clonotype was counted ten times or more. This chain uses TRBV30 with TRBJ2-2, with 7 nucleotides matching TRBD1. The V gene's germline CDR1 is GTSNPN and CDR2 SVGIG (reference sequence). V shed 0 bases and J 7 bases; nucleotides not matched to a gene: 2. The CDR3 consists of 13 residues. CDR3 sequence (DNA): TGTGCCTGGAGTGTTAGGGGGCGCGGGGAGCTGTTTTTT. This gives the protein CAWSVRGRGELFF.

This clonotype was seen repeatedly, ten times or more. This chain connects TRBV11-2 to TRBJ2-3, with 14 bases identical to TRBD2. V lost 6 bases, J lost 6 bases, and 11 bases stayed unmatched. The CDR3 is 17 residues long. Germline values: CDR1 SGHAT, CDR2 FQNNGV. CDR3 DNA sequence: TGTGCCAGCAGGGCCGGACTAGCGGGAGGTTACGGGGATACGCAGTATTTT. Translation: CASRAGLAGGYGDTQYF.

V gene TRBV30 combines with J gene TRBJ2-1, with 8 bases that match TRBD1. V was pared by 7 bases and J by 2 bases, with 10 bases of the junction left unmatched. Germline V gene data show CDR1 as GTSNPN and CDR2 as SVGIG (reference sequence). The CDR3 runs to 15 residues. The CDR3 DNA reads as TGTGCCTCCCTGTATCCGGGACAGGCCTACAATGAGCAGTTCTTC. Protein sequence: CASLYPGQAYNEQFF.

This clonotype was seen many times. The J gene is TRBJ2-1, the V gene TRBV27, with 7 bases identical to TRBD1. This CDR3 is built from 14 residues. Trimming at V came to 3 bases and at J to 8 bases, leaving 7 bases not matched to a gene. The V gene's germline CDR1 is MNHEY and CDR2 SMNVEV (reference sequence). The CDR3 here is CASSFGIGGDEQFF. The CDR3 DNA sequence: TGTGCCAGCAGTTTCGGAATAGGGGGCGATGAGCAGTTCTTC.

Concerning this clonotype: A read error may explain this, as a much larger clone is one base away. This chain links TRBV28 with TRBJ1-4, with D uncertain. In germline, CDR1 is MDHEN, CDR2 SYDVKM. The V end was cut by 11 bases, the J end by 3 bases, with 22 bases between. The CDR3 covers 16 residues. The CDR3 DNA is TGTGCCGGCAACCCCCGGGTCGGGAATGCTAATGAAAAACTGTTTTTT. It yields the protein CAGNPRVGNANEKLFF.

To note about this clonotype: A much larger clone sits a single nucleotide away, making a read error possible. V is TRBV15 and J is TRBJ2-2, with D uncertain. The germline V gene has CDR1 LNHNV and CDR2 YYDKDF (reference sequence). The CDR3 is made up of 13 amino acids. Between the trimmed V and J ends, which lost 0 bases and 7 bases, there was a span of 6 bases. The CDR3 reads CATSRDRIGELFF. The CDR3 coding sequence is TGTGCCACCAGCAGAGATCGCATCGGGGAGCTGTTTTTT.